This TCR beta chain derives from a study of shared clonotypes between healthy human individuals. Study-wide points: Some clonotypes were shared by all four sorted-subset donors, while others were not shared. The non-shared ones had lower generation probabilities than the shared ones.

The test was conducted at deep level. Profiled with immunoSEQ multiplex PCR; TCRdb holds only in-frame clones, not every one. The table records about 2.2 million clones, about 93% of them present only once. Only CD45RO-negative cells positively selected for CCR7 counted as naive CD8 cells, so terminally differentiated effector memory CD45RA+ cells were excluded. Concerning this clone: Its antigen is not identified.

After removal of 0 bases from V and 1 base from J, the junction contained 12 bases not matched to a gene. The length of the CDR3 is 19 residues. Per germline, CDR1 SGHDT and CDR2 YYEEEE. This chain links TRBV5-6 with TRBJ2-5, with TRBD2 identical over 10 bases. Material: naive CD8+ T cells from PBMCs. This TCR was sampled from a young man in good health. Some clones in this sample may be carry-over from other donors' samples. The CDR3 protein is CASSLELAGPPARQETQYF. The CDR3 bases are TGTGCCAGCAGCTTGGAACTAGCGGGACCTCCAGCGCGCCAAGAGACCCAGTACTTC.